The 4 T cell receptor beta chains below all came from one sample that was sequenced in a study of cytomegalovirus exposure and HLA in healthy donors. The repertoire was sequenced with immunoSEQ multiplex PCR; TCRdb's copy has only in-frame clones and lacks some. In the table there are 190,000 or so clones, approximately 83% of which are singletons. Sequenced input: PBMCs. The receptors shown here come from a woman aged 18 to 35 in good health and CMV-seropositive.

The chain employs TRBV5-4 and TRBJ1-6; the D is unclear. The CDR3 is made up of 14 amino acids. Per germline, CDR1 SGHNT and CDR2 YYREEE (reference sequence). The V and J ends lost 2 bases and 8 bases respectively, with 11 bases between them. CDR3 DNA sequence: TGTGCCAGCAGCTTAAACAGCGGGGATTCACCCCTCCACTTT. This gives the protein CASSLNSGDSPLHF. The full variable domain, rest sourced from reference TRBV5-4 and TRBJ1-6, is ETGVTQSPTHLIKTRGQQVTLRCSSQSGHNTVSWYQQALGQGPQFIFQYYREEENGRGNFPPRFSGLQFPNYSSELNVNALELDDSALYLCASSLNSGDSPLHFGNGTRLTVT.

This chain links TRBV29-1 with TRBJ2-1; the D gene is possibly TRBD2 (7 bases). CDR1 SQVTM and CDR2 ANQGSEA come from the germline V gene. The germline V and J ends were trimmed by 8 bases and 6 bases, with 20 bases remaining between them. This CDR3 comprises 14 residues. The CDR3 loop is CSHFSRGGTNEQFF. The CDR3 nucleotides are TGCAGCCATTTTAGCCGCGGGGGCACCAATGAGCAGTTCTTC.

Here the CDR3 reads CASSEAAGGGMNTEAFF. Written as DNA, the CDR3 is TGTGCCAGCAGTGAAGCCGCTGGGGGCGGTATGAACACTGAAGCTTTCTTT. The V gene is TRBV6-1, the J gene TRBJ1-1; the D gene is possibly TRBD1 (6 bases). CDR3 size: 17 residues. V lost 0 bases, J lost 0 bases, and 14 bases lay in between. Germline V gene data show CDR1 as MNHNS and CDR2 as SASEGT.

The chain employs TRBV7-9 and TRBJ1-2; a possible D gene is TRBD1 (5 bases). From germline, CDR1 is SEHNR and CDR2 FQNEAQ (reference sequence). The CDR3 covers 15 residues. V was trimmed by 2 bases and J by 4 bases, leaving 14 bases between them. The CDR3 region has the DNA TGTGCCAGCAGCTTAAGTCGGGGGATCGGCTATGGCTACACCTTC. This gives the protein CASSLSRGIGYGYTF. The variable domain in full, with the rest retrieved from reference TRBV7-9 and TRBJ1-2, is DTGVSQNPRHKITKRGQNVTFRCDPISEHNRLYWYRQTLGQGPEFLTYFQNEAQLEKSRLLSDRFSAERPKGSFSTLEIQRTEQGDSAMYLCASSLSRGIGYGYTFGSGTRLTVV.